This is a list of T cell receptor beta chains from one sample in a study of T cells in Graves' hyperthyroidism and ophthalmopathy. TCRdb itself ran the multiplex PCR reads through MiXCR, one entry per CDR3 protein. The table records about 210,000 distinct CDR3 sequences, 15% to 20% of them present only once. The sequencing input was blood. All receptors come from a man aged 50 or older with Graves' hyperthyroidism. Each CDR3 is given with its conserved first and last residue. D genes are given only for firm matches. Part of the rows lack a size; the others show once, few, many or a class for expanded clones.

v_call	d_call	j_call	clone_size	cdr3_aa	cdr3_nt
TRBV6-1	TRBD2	TRBJ2-7	few	CASRKAGLAGVYEQYF	TGTGCCAGCAGGAAAGCGGGACTAGCGGGAGTCTACGAGCAGTACTTC
TRBV2	TRBD1	TRBJ2-3	many	CASTRDRVNTQYF	TGTGCCAGTACCCGGGACAGGGTAAACACGCAGTATTTT
TRBV5-1	TRBD2	TRBJ2-3	many	CASSSGPWTSGDTQYF	TGCGCCAGCAGCTCGGGACCCTGGACTAGCGGAGATACGCAGTATTTT
TRBV12-3/TRBV12-4	TRBD2	TRBJ2-7	many	CASSHASGPTYEQYF	TGTGCCAGCAGTCATGCTAGCGGGCCTACCTACGAGCAGTACTTC
TRBV30	-	TRBJ1-2	-	CAHIHGGANYGYTF	TGTGCCCATATTCACGGAGGCGCTAACTATGGCTACACCTTC
TRBV20-1	TRBD2	TRBJ2-1	many	CSAREGGLAEGYNEQFF	TGCAGTGCTAGAGAGGGAGGACTAGCGGAGGGATACAATGAGCAGTTCTTC
TRBV6-2/TRBV6-3	-	TRBJ2-7	few	CASSWDPELYEQYF	TGTGCCAGCAGTTGGGACCCCGAGCTTTACGAGCAGTACTTC
TRBV7-2	TRBD2	TRBJ2-1	-	CASSLIGGGTYNEQFF	TGTGCCAGCAGCTTAATCGGCGGGGGGACATACAATGAGCAGTTCTTC
TRBV6-5	TRBD2	TRBJ2-7	many	CASSYKSSGRATEQYF	TGTGCCAGCAGTTACAAGAGTAGCGGGAGGGCCACCGAGCAGTACTTC
TRBV25-1	TRBD2	TRBJ2-3	many	CASSEYLVAGAREQDTQYF	TGTGCCAGCAGTGAATATCTGGTAGCGGGAGCGAGGGAACAAGATACGCAGTATTTT
TRBV7-4	-	TRBJ2-7	few	CASRNLQGSCGEQYF	TGTGCCAGCAGAAACCTACAGGGTTCCTGTGGCGAGCAGTACTTC
TRBV2	-	TRBJ2-7	many	CASTRDSYEQYF	TGTGCCAGCACCAGGGATTCCTACGAGCAGTACTTC
TRBV27	-	TRBJ1-4	-	CASSSYGRTNEKLFF	TGTGCCAGCAGTTCGTACGGCAGAACTAATGAAAAACTGTTTTTT
TRBV12-5	-	TRBJ2-2	-	CASGLARVGATGELFF	TGTGCTAGTGGTTTGGCCCGGGTCGGGGCCACCGGGGAGCTGTTTTTT
TRBV7-9	TRBD2	TRBJ2-5	many	CASSFFRLAEPQETQYF	TGTGCCAGCAGCTTTTTCCGACTAGCGGAACCACAAGAGACCCAGTACTTC
TRBV30	TRBD2	TRBJ2-1	-	CAWSRLAGGEQFF	TGTGCCTGGAGTAGACTAGCGGGGGGAGAGCAGTTCTTC
TRBV2	-	TRBJ2-7	few	CASSEPESWSYEQYF	TGTGCCAGCAGTGAACCGGAGTCTTGGTCCTACGAGCAGTACTTC
TRBV20-1	-	TRBJ2-7	few	CSVSDTGIGYEQYF	TGCAGTGTTTCCGACACCGGTATTGGATACGAGCAGTACTTC
TRBV7-9	-	TRBJ2-5	many	CASSPRVGVHQETQYF	TGTGCCAGCAGCCCCAGGGTGGGGGTACACCAAGAGACCCAGTACTTC
TRBV20-1	-	TRBJ2-3	-	CSAINLRISTDTQYF	TGCAGTGCTATAAACCTCAGGATTAGCACAGATACGCAGTATTTT
TRBV7-3	TRBD2	TRBJ2-7	many	CASSLNGRQDEQYF	TGTGCCAGCAGCTTAAACGGGAGGCAGGACGAGCAGTACTTC
TRBV10-3	-	TRBJ2-7	many	CAISFSKEVNEQYF	TGTGCCATCAGTTTCTCAAAAGAAGTTAACGAGCAGTACTTC
TRBV7-2	TRBD1	TRBJ2-1	many	CASSFARDRQFF	TGTGCCAGCAGCTTCGCTCGGGACAGGCAGTTCTTC
TRBV4-1	-	TRBJ2-3	few	CASSQGLSSQNTDTQYF	TGCGCCAGCAGCCAAGGTCTTTCCAGCCAAAACACAGATACGCAGTATTTT